The clone carrying this T cell receptor beta chain was picked up many times. Looked up from germline, CDR1 is SQVTM and CDR2 is ANQGSEA. The CDR3 consists of 14 residues. The V end was cut by 7 bases, the J end by 0 bases, with 13 bases between. The data stem from a study of T cells in Graves' hyperthyroidism and ophthalmopathy. Using RNA transcripts as the source, TCR beta CDR3 regions were amplified. First-round RT-PCR of the TCR CDR3 relied on the HTBI primer set. TCRdb re-called the multiplex PCR reads through MiXCR, storing one row per CDR3 protein. The profile shows 300,000 to 450,000 distinct CDR3 sequences, about a sixth of them singletons.

The sample was blood. The receptor was derived from a woman aged 30 to 39 with Graves' hyperthyroidism that later progressed to Graves' ophthalmopathy. The J gene is TRBJ2-1, the V gene TRBV29-1; D remains unclear. Here the CDR3 reads CSAQMANSYNEQFF. The CDR3 DNA is TGCAGCGCTCAGATGGCCAACTCCTACAATGAGCAGTTCTTC.